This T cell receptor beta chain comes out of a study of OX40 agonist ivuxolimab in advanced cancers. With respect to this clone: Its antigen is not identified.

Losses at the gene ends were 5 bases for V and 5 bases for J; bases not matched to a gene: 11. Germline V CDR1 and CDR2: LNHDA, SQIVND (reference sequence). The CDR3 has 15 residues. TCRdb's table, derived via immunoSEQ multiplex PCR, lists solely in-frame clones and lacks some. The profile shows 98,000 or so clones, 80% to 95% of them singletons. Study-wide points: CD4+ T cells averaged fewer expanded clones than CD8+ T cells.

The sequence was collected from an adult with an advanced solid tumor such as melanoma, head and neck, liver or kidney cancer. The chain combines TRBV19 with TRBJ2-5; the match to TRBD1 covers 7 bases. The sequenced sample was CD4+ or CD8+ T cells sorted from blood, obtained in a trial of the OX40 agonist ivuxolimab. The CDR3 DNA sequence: TGTGCCAGTAGTCCTAGGACAGGTGGATTGGAGACCCAGTACTTC. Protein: CASSPRTGGLETQYF.